This T cell receptor beta chain emerged from a study of cytomegalovirus exposure and HLA in healthy donors. The V gene's germline CDR1 is KGHSH and CDR2 LQKENI. The V segment lost 4 bases and the J segment 3 bases; nucleotides outside the gene matches: 6. This CDR3 region has 15 residues. PCR primers comprised 60 Vbeta and 13 Jbeta primers. Profiled with immunoSEQ multiplex PCR; TCRdb holds only in-frame clones, not every one. Of over 150,000 clones listed, about 77% are singletons. The sequence came from a woman aged 45-59 years in good health and CMV-seronegative. The specimen sequenced was PBMCs. V and J are TRBV18 and TRBJ2-3; the match to TRBD1 covers 8 bases. CDR3: CASSRPGGETDTQYF. The CDR3 DNA reads TGTGCCAGCTCACGGCCAGGGGGCGAGACAGATACGCAGTATTTT.